This T cell receptor (beta chain) was retrieved from a study of T cells after yellow fever vaccination. A universal primer site and UMIs were added as TCR cDNA was made by 5'RACE template switching. TCRdb used MiXCR to reprocess the 5' RACE reads, holding one entry per CDR3 protein. The sample records 600,000 to 750,000 distinct CDR3 sequences, approximately 13% being singletons. A few counts support this clonotype. Its antigen is not known. CDR1 and CDR2 (germline): MNHNS, SASEGT. This CDR3 has 14 amino acids. V trimming: 1 base; J trimming: 6 bases; junction bases outside the gene matches: 5. Findings and caveats of the study: The booster saw the reappearance of most primary-vaccination clones (approximately 97% CD4, 80% to 90% CD8). Secondary responses were weaker yet peaked faster, day 5 versus 15. A limited proportion of clonotypes was detected within both the CD4 and CD8 compartments.

V is TRBV6-1 and J is TRBJ2-7; 8 bases fit TRBD1. Specimen: PBMCs, collected on the day of the yellow fever booster vaccination. This clonotype originated in a man aged 25-45 years who received the YFV17D yellow fever vaccine. The CDR3 DNA follows: TGTGCCAGCAGTGAAGGGGACAGGTTTGGCGAGCAGTACTTC. Protein product: CASSEGDRFGEQYF.